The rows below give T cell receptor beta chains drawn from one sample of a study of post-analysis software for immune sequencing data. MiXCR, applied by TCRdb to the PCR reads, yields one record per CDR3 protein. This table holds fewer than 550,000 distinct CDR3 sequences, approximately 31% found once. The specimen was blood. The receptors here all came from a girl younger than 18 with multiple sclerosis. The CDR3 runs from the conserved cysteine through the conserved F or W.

CASSSHSGGRNEQYF,TRBV4-2,TRBJ2-7
CAISEGTLAKNIQYF,TRBV10-3,TRBJ2-4
CASSRTGTGIGYTF,TRBV3-1,TRBJ1-2
CATSRVWGNYGYTF,TRBV15,TRBJ1-2
CSVEDPFTDTQYF,TRBV29-1,TRBJ2-3
CSARPFPGGRETQYF,TRBV20-1,TRBJ2-5
CASTLSPIPETQYF,TRBV2,TRBJ2-5
CASSQGTGYQPQHF,TRBV4-1,TRBJ1-5
CASRDQRWGYTF,TRBV28,TRBJ1-2
CASSPWDFTDTQYF,TRBV9,TRBJ2-3
CASSHPRDRVADEQFF,TRBV7-9,TRBJ2-1
CASSPGLETGYFYTF,TRBV7-2,TRBJ1-2
CSAPEPNAGANVLTF,TRBV20-1,TRBJ2-6
CASSQFLDGELFF,TRBV3-1,TRBJ2-2
CASSYLRVSTDTQYF,TRBV6-6,TRBJ2-3
CASSLDKGVVNTEAFF,TRBV5-1,TRBJ1-1